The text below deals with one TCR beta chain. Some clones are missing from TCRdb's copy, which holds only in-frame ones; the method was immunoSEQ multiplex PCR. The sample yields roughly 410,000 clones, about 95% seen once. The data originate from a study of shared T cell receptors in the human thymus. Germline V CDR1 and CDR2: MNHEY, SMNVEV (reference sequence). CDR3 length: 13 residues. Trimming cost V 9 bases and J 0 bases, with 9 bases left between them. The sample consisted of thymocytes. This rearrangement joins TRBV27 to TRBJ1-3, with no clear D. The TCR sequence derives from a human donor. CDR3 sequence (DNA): TGTGCCAGGGTTCGAAGCTCTGGAAACACCATATATTTT. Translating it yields CARVRSSGNTIYF.